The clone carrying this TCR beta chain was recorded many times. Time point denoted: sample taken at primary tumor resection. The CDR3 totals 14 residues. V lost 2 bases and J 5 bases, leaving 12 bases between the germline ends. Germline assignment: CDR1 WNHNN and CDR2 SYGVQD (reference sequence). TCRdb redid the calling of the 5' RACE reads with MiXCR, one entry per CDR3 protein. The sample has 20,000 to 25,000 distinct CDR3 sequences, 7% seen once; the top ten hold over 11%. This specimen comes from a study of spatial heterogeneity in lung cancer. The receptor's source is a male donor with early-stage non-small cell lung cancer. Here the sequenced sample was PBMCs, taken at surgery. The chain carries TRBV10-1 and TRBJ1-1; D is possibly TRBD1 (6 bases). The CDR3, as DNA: TGCGCCAGCAGTGAGAGTAGGGGGTCGACTGAAGCTTTCTTT. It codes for CASSESRGSTEAFF.